Shown below are 15 T cell receptor beta chains from a single sample sequenced in a study of beta chain bispecific antibodies for T cell cancers. Findings of the study overall: The leukemia cells, rather than normal T cells, gave most of the targeted TRBV signal.

Either OKT3 anti-CD3 antibody or CD3/CD28 beads expanded T cells from blood mononuclear cells over roughly three days. No antigens are known for them. TCRdb reanalysed the 5' RACE reads using MiXCR and keeps one entry per CDR3 protein. The sample lists some 20,000 distinct CDR3 sequences, approximately 2.4% occurring once. The sequenced sample was healthy donor T cells cultured with leukemia cells. The receptors derive from a human donor in good health. Some clones in this sample may be carry-over from other donors' samples.

The J gene is TRBJ1-2, the V gene TRBV28; TRBD1 matches at 9 bases. J gave up 6 bases and V 3 bases, and 8 bases lay outside the gene matches. This CDR3 has 15 amino acids. Germline CDR1 and CDR2: MDHEN and SYDVKM. DNA for the CDR3: TGTGCCAGCAGTTTGTTTGGACAGGGGTTGGATGGCTACACCTTC. This gives the protein CASSLFGQGLDGYTF.

The rearrangement links TRBV20-1 to TRBJ2-7; 8 bases match TRBD2. The CDR3 is 13 amino acids. CDR1 and CDR2 (germline): DFQATT, SNEGSKA (reference sequence). V gave up 6 bases and J gave up 5 bases; unmatched junction bases: 9. The CDR3 DNA is TGCAGTGCCCAGGCGGGGGGCGGGCACGAGCAGTACTTC. Its translation: CSAQAGGGHEQYF.

This clonotype was seen ten or more times. J is TRBJ2-3 and V is TRBV3-1; D unclear. Germline CDR1 reads LGHDT; CDR2 reads YNNKEL (reference sequence). The CDR3 contains 14 residues. Trimming left V 0 bases short and J 0 bases short, with 4 bases between. The CDR3 DNA reads TGTGCCAGCAGCCAAGAAGCCAGCACAGATACGCAGTATTTT. This encodes CASSQEASTDTQYF.

This clonotype has ten or more counts. This chain uses TRBV5-1 with TRBJ2-1; a possible D gene is TRBD2 (7 bases). The CDR3 extends over 13 amino acids. V was clipped by 2 bases and J by 8 bases, with 11 bases between them. CDR1 is SGHRS and CDR2 is YFSETQ in the germline V gene. CDR3 sequence: CASSFVGGHEQFF. For the CDR3, the DNA is TGCGCCAGCAGCTTCGTGGGGGGGCATGAGCAGTTCTTC.

In this sample, this clonotype turned up many times. The chain combines TRBV7-6 with TRBJ2-3; D may be TRBD2 (6 bases). Trimming removed 4 bases from V and 3 bases from J, with 23 bases in between. CDR3 length: 18 amino acids. CDR1 and CDR2 from the germline V gene are SGHVS and FNYEAQ. CDR3 protein: CASSSRTGGGMKTDTQYF. For the CDR3, the DNA is TGTGCCAGCAGCTCCAGAACAGGTGGGGGGATGAAAACAGATACGCAGTATTTT.

This clonotype was observed at least ten times. The V and J genes are TRBV4-1 and TRBJ1-2; TRBD1 aligns across 9 bases. CDR3 size: 16 residues. Germline V gene lookup returns CDR1 MGHRA and CDR2 YSYEKL. Trimming took 0 bases from V and 6 from J; bases not matched to a gene: 8. CDR3 sequence reads: CASSQDEDRGVDGYTF. The DNA of the CDR3 is TGCGCCAGCAGCCAAGATGAGGACAGGGGCGTAGATGGCTACACCTTC.

This clonotype was observed at least ten times. The chain links TRBV9 to TRBJ1-5, with D perhaps matching TRBD1 (6 bases). V lost 4 bases, J lost 1 base, and 15 bases lay in between. The length of the CDR3 is 16 residues. Germline loops: CDR1 SGDLS, CDR2 YYNGEE. The CDR3 loop reads CASSPGGAGSNQPQHF. Written as DNA, the CDR3 is TGTGCCAGCAGCCCCGGGGGCGCGGGGAGCAATCAGCCCCAGCATTTT.

This clonotype has ten or more counts. The chain carries TRBV19 and TRBJ2-1; D assignment may be TRBD1 or TRBD2 (5 bases each). Germline V gene sequence: CDR1 LNHDA, CDR2 SQIVND (reference sequence). V lost 3 bases to trimming and J lost 1 base, with 10 bases between them. The CDR3 spans 15 residues. The CDR3 sequence: CASSMGPGSYNEQFF. The CDR3 DNA sequence: TGTGCCAGTAGTATGGGACCGGGTTCCTACAATGAGCAGTTCTTC.

This clonotype came up many times. The chain joins TRBV20-1 to TRBJ2-3, with D possibly called TRBD1 or TRBD2 (5 bases each). The CDR3 spans 14 residues. The germline gives CDR1 DFQATT, CDR2 SNEGSKA (reference sequence). With 6 bases removed from V and 0 bases from J, the gap between germline ends came to 13 bases. In nucleotides, the CDR3 is TGCAGTGCCCCCCCTTGGGGGAGCACAGATACGCAGTATTTT. It yields the protein CSAPPWGSTDTQYF.

This clonotype occurred many times. This sequence joins TRBV19 and TRBJ2-7, with D perhaps being TRBD1 or TRBD2 (5 bases each). CDR1 and CDR2 from the germline V gene are LNHDA and SQIVND (reference sequence). The ends were cut back, 5 bases at V and 5 bases at J, with 22 bases in the middle. The CDR3 sequence is 16 residues long. CDR3 residues: CASSAITGLASHEQYF. The CDR3 DNA sequence: TGTGCCAGTAGTGCTATAACAGGTCTAGCTTCCCACGAGCAGTACTTC.

This clonotype was picked up many times. The V and J genes are TRBV20-1 and TRBJ2-1; unclear D gene. The CDR3 is 15 amino acids. Germline V gene lookup returns CDR1 DFQATT and CDR2 SNEGSKA (reference sequence). Deletions cut 5 bases from V and 5 bases from J, with 19 bases between. The CDR3 sequence is CSAFRRRSKNNEQFF. In nucleotides, the CDR3 is TGCAGTGCTTTCCGTAGACGGTCAAAGAACAATGAGCAGTTCTTC.

This clonotype was counted ten times or more. This sequence joins TRBV6-5 and TRBJ2-5; maybe TRBD1 (8 bases). CDR1 and CDR2 (germline): MNHEY, SVGAGI. V lost 2 bases and J 2 bases, leaving 18 bases between the germline ends. The CDR3 is made up of 17 amino acids. The CDR3 is CASSYDYRGRGQETQYF. In nucleotides, the CDR3 is TGTGCCAGCAGTTACGATTACAGGGGGAGGGGGCAAGAGACCCAGTACTTC.

This clonotype was observed many times. The chain has TRBV2 and TRBJ2-1; 7 bases align to TRBD1. V lost 9 bases to trimming and J lost 0 bases; unmatched junction nucleotides: 5. Germline V gene data show CDR1 as SNHLY and CDR2 as FYNNEI. The CDR3 covers 14 residues. This chain's CDR3 is CARTDRDSYNEQFF. In DNA, the CDR3 is TGTGCCAGGACCGACAGGGACTCCTACAATGAGCAGTTCTTC.

This clonotype was seen ten or more times. The V call is TRBV19, the J call TRBJ2-7; D unclear. V lost 0 bases and J 2 bases, leaving 8 bases between the germline ends. CDR3 length: 14 residues. The V gene's germline CDR1 is LNHDA and CDR2 SQIVND (reference sequence). The CDR3 loop is CASSIDGETYEQYF. The CDR3, as DNA: TGTGCCAGTAGTATAGATGGGGAAACCTACGAGCAGTACTTC.

This clonotype has a count of ten or more. The V call is TRBV30, the J call TRBJ1-3; D unresolved. This CDR3 contains 13 residues. With 4 bases removed from V and 0 bases from J, the gap between germline ends came to 7 bases. Germline CDR1 GTSNPN, CDR2 SVGIG (reference sequence). The CDR3 DNA sequence: TGTGCCTGGACCCGGGTCTCTGGAAACACCATATATTTT. Protein: CAWTRVSGNTIYF.